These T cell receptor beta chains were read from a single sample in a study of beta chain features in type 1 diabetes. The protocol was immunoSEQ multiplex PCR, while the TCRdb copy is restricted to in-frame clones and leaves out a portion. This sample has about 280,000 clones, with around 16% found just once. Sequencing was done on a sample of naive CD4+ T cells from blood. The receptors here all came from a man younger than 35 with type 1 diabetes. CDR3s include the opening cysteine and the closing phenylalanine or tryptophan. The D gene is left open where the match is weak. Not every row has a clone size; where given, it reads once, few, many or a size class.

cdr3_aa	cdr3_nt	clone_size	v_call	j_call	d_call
CAWRGGWNTEAFF	TGTGCCTGGAGGGGAGGGTGGAACACTGAAGCTTTCTTT	few	TRBV30	TRBJ1-1	-
CASSQRLTYREGNTEAFF	TGCGCCAGCAGCCAGCGTCTAACCTACAGGGAAGGTAACACTGAAGCTTTCTTT	few	TRBV4-3	TRBJ1-1	-
CASSLATAGGKETQYF	TGCGCCAGCAGCTTGGCTACAGCGGGGGGTAAAGAGACCCAGTACTTC	-	TRBV5-1	TRBJ2-5	TRBD2
CASSRNEYGYTF	TGCGCCAGCAGCCGAAACGAGTATGGCTACACCTTC	-	TRBV4-3	TRBJ1-2	-
CASSYRTGLTYEQYF	TGTGCCAGCAGTTACAGGACAGGTTTAACCTACGAGCAGTACTTC	few	TRBV6-5	TRBJ2-7	TRBD1
CASSPGPGGETQYF	TGTGCCAGCAGCCCCGGCCCGGGGGGAGAGACCCAGTACTTC	-	TRBV28	TRBJ2-5	TRBD2
CASSLGTSGRAHNEQFF	TGTGCCAGCAGCTTGGGTACTAGCGGGAGGGCACACAATGAGCAGTTCTTC	few	TRBV5-6	TRBJ2-1	TRBD2
CATSRGLLARTDTQYF	TGTGCCACCAGCAGAGGACTACTAGCTCGCACAGATACGCAGTATTTT	few	TRBV15	TRBJ2-3	-
CASTGRVDTGELFF	TGTGCCAGCACCGGGAGGGTCGACACCGGGGAGCTGTTTTTT	-	TRBV4-2	TRBJ2-2	TRBD2
CASRPNRGLEDTDTQYF	TGTGCCAGCAGACCAAACAGGGGGCTCGAAGACACAGATACGCAGTATTTT	-	TRBV28	TRBJ2-3	TRBD1
CAWSDRYNEQFF	TGTGCCTGGAGCGACAGATACAATGAGCAGTTCTTC	few	TRBV30	TRBJ2-1	-
CASSFRGGMTDTQYF	TGTGCCAGCAGCTTTCGGGGGGGCATGACAGATACGCAGTATTTT	-	TRBV7-2	TRBJ2-3	TRBD2
CASSGTQGASTEAFF	TGCGCCAGCAGTGGGACACAGGGGGCGAGCACTGAAGCTTTCTTT	-	TRBV10-1	TRBJ1-1	TRBD1
CASGSGQVRNSPLHF	TGTGCCAGCGGAAGCGGACAGGTGAGGAATTCACCCCTCCACTTT	-	TRBV9	TRBJ1-6	TRBD1
CASSPSRGFDYGYTF	TGTGCCAGCAGCCCGTCGCGGGGGTTCGACTATGGCTACACCTTC	-	TRBV11-2	TRBJ1-2	-
CASSPGQSYEQYF	TGTGCCAGCAGCCCGGGACAGTCCTACGAGCAGTACTTC	few	TRBV28	TRBJ2-7	TRBD1
CASGTSGGAGTQYF	TGTGCTAGTGGGACTAGCGGGGGGGCTGGTACGCAGTATTTT	-	TRBV12-5	TRBJ2-3	TRBD2
CASRPGLAGGTDTQYF	TGCGCCAGCAGACCGGGACTAGCGGGGGGGACAGATACGCAGTATTTT	-	TRBV10-2	TRBJ2-3	TRBD2
CASSFGQVQETQYF	TGCGCCAGCAGCTTCGGACAGGTACAAGAGACCCAGTACTTC	-	TRBV5-1	TRBJ2-5	TRBD1
CASSSLRGQGQETQYF	TGTGCCAGCAGTTCTCTACGGGGACAGGGCCAAGAGACCCAGTACTTC	few	TRBV28	TRBJ2-5	TRBD1
CASSQPLAGPAKNIQYF	TGCGCCAGCAGCCAACCGTTAGCGGGGCCAGCCAAAAACATTCAGTACTTC	few	TRBV4-1	TRBJ2-4	TRBD2
CASSLKVGTSRAKNIQYF	TGTGCCAGCAGTTTAAAGGTTGGGACTAGCAGGGCCAAAAACATTCAGTACTTC	few	TRBV28	TRBJ2-4	TRBD2
CASSSTRGGRRYEQYF	TGTGCCAGCAGTTCCACCCGTGGGGGGAGACGTTACGAGCAGTACTTC	-	TRBV27	TRBJ2-7	-
CASSVGGGDTDTQYF	TGTGCCAGCAGCGTAGGCGGGGGGGACACAGATACGCAGTATTTT	few	TRBV9	TRBJ2-3	TRBD2
CASSTGQVKETQYF	TGTGCCAGCAGCACGGGACAGGTGAAAGAGACCCAGTACTTC	-	TRBV5-6	TRBJ2-5	TRBD1
CASSMVDRAFSLGYTF	TGTGCCAGCAGCATGGTGGACAGGGCTTTCTCTCTTGGCTACACCTTC	-	TRBV5-4	TRBJ1-2	TRBD1
CASSWDSNSPLHF	TGTGCCAGCAGCTGGGACAGTAATTCACCCCTCCACTTT	few	TRBV5-6	TRBJ1-6	TRBD1
CASSQGPGLAGDQETQYF	TGTGCCAGCAGCCAAGGCCCCGGACTAGCGGGGGACCAAGAGACCCAGTACTTC	few	TRBV4-2	TRBJ2-5	TRBD2
CSVSKTSGENIQYF	TGCAGCGTTTCTAAGACTAGCGGCGAAAACATTCAGTACTTC	-	TRBV29-1	TRBJ2-4	TRBD2
CASRYLQGYNSPLHF	TGTGCCAGCAGGTATCTACAGGGATATAATTCACCCCTCCACTTT	few	TRBV6-5	TRBJ1-6	-
CASSARLAGITDTQYF	TGTGCCAGCAGTGCCAGACTAGCGGGGATCACAGATACGCAGTATTTT	few	TRBV28	TRBJ2-3	TRBD2
CASSLGDRDGEKLFF	TGTGCCAGCAGCCTAGGAGACAGGGATGGTGAAAAACTGTTTTTT	-	TRBV7-9	TRBJ1-4	TRBD1
CASSPLSSEAFF	TGTGCCAGCTCACCACTGTCCTCTGAAGCTTTCTTT	-	TRBV18	TRBJ1-1	-
CASSELTPGTGEQYF	TGCGCCAGCAGCGAGCTGACGCCAGGAACGGGAGAGCAGTACTTC	-	TRBV5-1	TRBJ2-7	-
CASSPGQGNSPLHF	TGTGCCAGCAGTCCCGGACAGGGGAATTCACCCCTCCACTTT	-	TRBV25-1	TRBJ1-6	TRBD1
CASSYRGAGANVLTF	TGTGCCAGCAGCTACAGGGGAGCTGGGGCCAACGTCCTGACTTTC	few	TRBV9	TRBJ2-6	TRBD1
CASSNRDSSTDTQYF	TGTGCCAGCAGTAACCGGGACAGCAGCACAGATACGCAGTATTTT	few	TRBV6-5	TRBJ2-3	TRBD1
CASSFTGGASNEQFF	TGTGCCAGCAGCTTCACAGGGGGCGCTTCCAATGAGCAGTTCTTC	few	TRBV11-3	TRBJ2-1	TRBD1
CASSLVRRNEKLFF	TGTGCCAGCAGCTTAGTTCGTCGTAATGAAAAACTGTTTTTT	-	TRBV7-9	TRBJ1-4	-
CASSQVWGQTYEQYF	TGCGCCAGCAGCCAAGTTTGGGGGCAGACCTACGAGCAGTACTTC	few	TRBV4-3	TRBJ2-7	-
CASNSGFGRSPLHF	TGTGCCAGCAACAGCGGATTTGGACGGTCGCCCCTCCACTTT	-	TRBV28	TRBJ1-6	-
CASSPPGLDTQYF	TGTGCCAGCAGTCCCCCAGGGTTAGATACGCAGTATTTT	-	TRBV6-5	TRBJ2-3	-
CASSAQQGWDTGELFF	TGTGCCAGCAGCGCACAACAGGGGTGGGACACCGGGGAGCTGTTTTTT	few	TRBV5-6	TRBJ2-2	TRBD1
CASSLDRETQYF	TGCGCCAGCAGCTTGGACAGAGAGACCCAGTACTTC	few	TRBV5-1	TRBJ2-5	-
CASSSLTGGHQPQHF	TGTGCCAGCAGTTCCCTGACAGGGGGCCATCAGCCCCAGCATTTT	once	TRBV2	TRBJ1-5	TRBD1
CASSPYEGTSGFKETQYF	TGTGCCAGCTCACCATATGAAGGGACTAGCGGATTCAAAGAGACCCAGTACTTC	few	TRBV18	TRBJ2-5	TRBD2
CASSPIGAGAYEQYF	TGTGCCAGCTCACCAATAGGGGCGGGGGCCTACGAGCAGTACTTC	few	TRBV18	TRBJ2-7	TRBD2
CASSFVLAGGPGYNEQFF	TGTGCCAGCAGTTTTGTGCTAGCGGGAGGGCCCGGCTACAATGAGCAGTTCTTC	-	TRBV28	TRBJ2-1	TRBD2
CASSLESRGSQYF	TGTGCCAGCAGCTTAGAATCCAGAGGGAGTCAGTATTTT	-	TRBV7-9	TRBJ2-3	-
CASSSLGQSLYEQYF	TGTGCCAGCAGCTCACTAGGACAGTCCCTCTACGAGCAGTACTTC	-	TRBV7-8	TRBJ2-7	-
CASSPSGRPYEQYF	TGTGCCAGCAGCCCTAGCGGGAGGCCCTACGAGCAGTACTTC	few	TRBV7-7	TRBJ2-7	TRBD2
CASISGALYNEQFF	TGTGCCAGCATAAGCGGGGCGCTATACAATGAGCAGTTCTTC	-	TRBV28	TRBJ2-1	TRBD2
CASRPRTPGNTIYF	TGTGCCAGCCGCCCGAGGACTCCTGGAAACACCATATATTTT	-	TRBV18	TRBJ1-3	-
CASSLIYPHGGYEQYF	TGTGCCAGCAGTTTAATCTATCCGCACGGAGGCTACGAGCAGTACTTC	few	TRBV28	TRBJ2-7	-
CASSRAYEQYF	TGTGCCAGCAGCCGAGCCTACGAGCAGTACTTC	few	TRBV5-6	TRBJ2-7	-
CASSLAAGSPSSEQYF	TGCGCCAGCAGCTTGGCCGCCGGGAGCCCATCAAGCGAGCAGTACTTC	few	TRBV5-1	TRBJ2-7	-
CASSSPVRGGTEAFF	TGTGCCAGCAGCTCCCCCGTAAGGGGGGGCACTGAAGCTTTCTTT	-	TRBV5-4	TRBJ1-1	-